This T cell receptor (beta chain) emerged from a study of T cell responses to AZD1222 COVID-19 vaccine. Study-wide points: Recipients of two AZD1222 doses showed rising Spike-specific TCR breadth and depth. Of the AZD1222 recipients, only five to seven were seropositive at baseline. The CD4 TCRs associated with vaccination extended across spike and predominated at 160-218 and 743-854.

Per the germline V gene, CDR1 is LGHNA and CDR2 is YNFKEQ. CDR3 size: 16 residues. The V and J ends lost 0 bases and 2 bases respectively, with 14 bases between them. As regards this clone: Antigen: not known.

Libraries were prepared by immunoSEQ multiplex PCR; TCRdb keeps only in-frame clonotypes and omits some of them. The profile shows tens of thousands of clones, 65% to 90% of them singletons. The receptor comes from an adult in good health. V is TRBV4-2 and J is TRBJ2-7, with a weak D call TRBD2 (6 bases). Sequencing was performed on peripheral blood, taken on day 0 of AZD1222 vaccination. CDR3 loop: CASSQDRTGVTYEQYF. CDR3 nucleotide sequence: TGTGCCAGCAGCCAAGATAGGACGGGGGTGACCTACGAGCAGTACTTC.